This entry features one T cell receptor beta chain sequence. Its antigen remains unidentified. The junction and the germline gene differ at one end; a read error may be behind it. This specimen belongs to a study of siplizumab effects on memory and regulatory T cells. The CDR3 extends over 10 amino acids. In germline, CDR1 is MNHNY, CDR2 SVGAGI (reference sequence). TCRdb keeps only in-frame clones here, not all; method: immunoSEQ multiplex PCR. The sample consists of about 46,000 clones, over 90% of them appearing once. Study-level results: Naive or memory phenotype assignment was not possible for roughly 80-95% of proliferating CD4+ or CD8+ clones. Naive T cells were seen as more diverse than memory cells and as major alloresponse contributors. In siplizumab cultures, the suppressive function of proliferating Tregs remained unconfirmed. Among sequences traceable to unstimulated CD4+ memory cells, alloreactive ones were significantly reduced by siplizumab.

What was sequenced was CD8+ T cells sorted from blood. This clonotype was obtained from a human donor in good health. The chain couples TRBV6-6 to TRBJ1-5, with 7 nucleotides matching TRBD1. CDR3 in DNA: TGTGCCAGAAGAGGAACGGACAGGCCCTTT. Amino acids: CARRGTDRPF.